This T cell receptor beta chain was captured by sequencing in a study of response to subunit inactivated influenza vaccine (dated by TCRdb to 2017 to 2018). Regarding the complete study: Deep quantitative T cell receptor repertoire profiling was used in the study to track responses to a trivalent subunit inactivated influenza vaccine. Broad study findings and their caveats: According to the authors, only a limited number of new T cells may be recruited by each seasonal influenza vaccination.

This clonotype was found many times. This clone's antigen is unknown. Within one base of it there is no much larger clone, and no base qualities were kept. Receptor libraries were prepared by RT-PCR. The listed sequencing device is Illumina HiSeq 2500. Starting from the raw public reads, TCRdb applied fastp trimming at Q25, assembled clones with MiXCR and retained in-frame beta chains. Here each entry gathers all rows of one CDR3 protein and keeps the most common genes and DNA. The sample table shows 600,000 to 850,000 distinct CDR3 sequences, and about 14% are seen once. 7.5% to 8% of the sample rests with the top ten. V was cut back by 0 bases and J by 0 bases, leaving a gap of 3 bases between them. Per the germline V gene, SGHAT is the CDR1 and FQNNGV is the CDR2. CDR3 length: 15 amino acids, cysteine to phenylalanine. Only CDR3 DNA remains: 45 bases, in frame from the first base.

Here the chain combines TRBV11-2 and TRBJ2-6, with the D gene not clear enough to name. The TCR was taken from a middle-aged man who received an inactivated influenza vaccine. Donor details come from another sample of the same person, matched by shared clones. Specimen: PBMCs from blood, collected around two weeks before vaccination. The bases read TGTGCCAGCAGCTTAGAGGGCTCTGGGGCCAACGTCCTGACTTTC. It is translated as CASSLEGSGANVLTF.